These T cell receptor beta chains were read from a single sample in a study of blood T cells in healthy people across ages. TCRdb independently ran MiXCR on the 5' RACE reads; one entry per CDR3 protein. The repertoire has about 290,000 distinct CDR3 sequences, about 25% of them found once; the top ten carry approximately 29%. The sequenced sample was blood. These receptors all come from a woman in her 70s in good health. Both conserved end residues are part of each CDR3. D genes are given only for firm matches. Only part of the rows carry a size: once, few, many, or a class if the clone is expanded.

D: -; V: TRBV9; size: few; J: TRBJ1-4; CDR3: CASSVVIGGTNEKLFF; DNA: TGTGCCAGCAGCGTAGTTATCGGGGGGACTAATGAAAAACTGTTTTTT
D: -; V: TRBV24-1; size: -; J: TRBJ2-5; CDR3: CATSDTEQEGTQYF; DNA: TGTGCCACCAGTGACACAGAGCAGGAAGGGACCCAGTACTTC
D: -; V: TRBV9; size: -; J: TRBJ1-1; CDR3: CASSVAPNTEAFF; DNA: TGTGCCAGCAGCGTAGCGCCGAACACTGAAGCTTTCTTT
D: -; V: TRBV19; size: -; J: TRBJ1-1; CDR3: CASLGRVNTEAFF; DNA: TGTGCCAGTCTCGGACGGGTGAACACTGAAGCTTTCTTT
D: -; V: TRBV13; size: medium-sized; J: TRBJ2-3; CDR3: CASGGSPTDTQYF; DNA: TGTGCCAGCGGAGGGAGCCCCACAGATACGCAGTATTTT
D: -; V: TRBV25-1; size: -; J: TRBJ2-3; CDR3: CASSEYRQEDTQYF; DNA: TGTGCCAGCAGTGAATATAGGCAGGAGGATACGCAGTATTTT
D: -; V: TRBV28; size: -; J: TRBJ2-2; CDR3: CASFDSFTGELFF; DNA: TGTGCCAGCTTCGACTCGTTCACCGGGGAGCTGTTTTTT
D: -; V: TRBV20-1; size: -; J: TRBJ2-1; CDR3: CSAGRRYMTDYSNEQFF; DNA: TGCAGTGCCGGACGCCGTTATATGACCGACTACAGCAATGAGCAGTTCTTC
D: TRBD1; V: TRBV27; size: -; J: TRBJ1-4; CDR3: CASSPLVGQGNEKLFF; DNA: TGTGCCAGCAGCCCCCTTGTCGGACAGGGTAATGAAAAACTGTTTTTT
D: -; V: TRBV9; size: -; J: TRBJ2-1; CDR3: CASSFRVSSYNEQFF; DNA: TGTGCCAGCAGCTTCAGGGTCAGCTCCTACAATGAGCAGTTCTTC
D: TRBD1; V: TRBV28; size: -; J: TRBJ1-5; CDR3: CASSTGQGAFQPQHF; DNA: TGTGCCAGCAGTACAGGACAGGGCGCCTTTCAGCCCCAGCATTTT